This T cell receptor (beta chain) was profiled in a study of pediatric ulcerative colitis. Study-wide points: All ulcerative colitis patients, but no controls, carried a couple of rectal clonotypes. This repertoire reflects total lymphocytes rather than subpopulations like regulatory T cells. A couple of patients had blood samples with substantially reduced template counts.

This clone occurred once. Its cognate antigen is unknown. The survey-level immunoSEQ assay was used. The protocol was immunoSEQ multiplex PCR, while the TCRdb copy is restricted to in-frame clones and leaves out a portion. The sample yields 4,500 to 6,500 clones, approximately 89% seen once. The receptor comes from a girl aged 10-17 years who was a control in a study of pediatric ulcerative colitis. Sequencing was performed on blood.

The CDR3 sequence: CASSFGPGVSSPLHF. CDR3 nucleotides: TGTGCCAGCAGTTTCGGTCCAGGGGTTAGTTCACCCCTCCACTTT. The chain joins TRBV28 to TRBJ1-6; D is possibly TRBD1 (6 bases). Trimming left V 3 bases short and J 9 bases short, with 15 bases between. Germline lookup yields CDR1 MDHEN and CDR2 SYDVKM. CDR3 length: 15 amino acids.